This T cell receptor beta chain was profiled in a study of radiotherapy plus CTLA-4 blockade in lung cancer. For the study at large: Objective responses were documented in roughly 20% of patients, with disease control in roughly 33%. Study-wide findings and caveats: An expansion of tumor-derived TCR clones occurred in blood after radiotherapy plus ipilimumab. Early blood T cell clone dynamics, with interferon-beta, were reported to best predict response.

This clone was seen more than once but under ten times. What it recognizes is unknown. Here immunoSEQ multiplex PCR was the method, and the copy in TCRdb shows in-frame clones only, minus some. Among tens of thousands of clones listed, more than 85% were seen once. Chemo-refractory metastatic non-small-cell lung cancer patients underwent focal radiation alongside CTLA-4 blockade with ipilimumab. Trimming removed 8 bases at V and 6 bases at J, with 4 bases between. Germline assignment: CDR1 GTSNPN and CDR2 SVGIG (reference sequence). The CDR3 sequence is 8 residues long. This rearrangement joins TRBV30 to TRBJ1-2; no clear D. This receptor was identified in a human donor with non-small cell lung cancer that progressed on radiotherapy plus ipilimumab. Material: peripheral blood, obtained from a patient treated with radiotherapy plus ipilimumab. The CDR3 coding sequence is TGTGCCCGGGATGGCTACACCTTC. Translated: CARDGYTF.